This passage covers 18 T cell receptor beta chains from one sample sequenced in a study of glioma-infiltrating T cells. Using RNA template, CDR3s of TCR alpha and beta were amplified with iRepertoire arm-PCR. TCRdb reanalysed the multiplex PCR reads using MiXCR and keeps one entry per CDR3 protein. The sample contains around 190,000 distinct CDR3 sequences, over 25% of which appear only once. Sequencing input: glioma tissue, nonneoplastic brain tissue, or PBMCs (not recorded which). The receptors originated from a human donor with low-grade glioma or glioblastoma, undergoing nonglioma brain surgery, or in good health (not recorded which).

Comments on this clonotype: This may arise from a read error, as a much more abundant clone is one base away. The V and J genes are TRBV19 and TRBJ2-1, with D tentatively TRBD2 (6 bases). CDR1 and CDR2 (germline): LNHDA, SQIVND (reference sequence). The CDR3 length is 14 residues. CDR3 sequence: CSSSIDLLANEQFF. The CDR3 DNA sequence: TGTTCCAGTAGTATAGACTTACTAGCCAATGAGCAGTTCTTC. The whole variable domain, remainder taken from reference TRBV19 and TRBJ2-1, is DGGITQSPKYLFRKEGQNVTLSCEQNLNHDAMYWYRQDPGQGLRLIYYSQIVNDFQKGDIAEGYSVSREKKESFPLTVTSAQKNPTAFYLCSSSIDLLANEQFFGPGTRLTVL.

This clonotype occurred many times. The chain couples TRBV7-2 to TRBJ1-2; 11 nucleotides agree with TRBD1. Germline lookup yields CDR1 SGHTA and CDR2 FQGNSA. With V trimmed by 4 bases and J by 6 bases, 13 bases remained unmatched. The CDR3 is 17 amino acids. In DNA, the CDR3 is TGTGCCAGCAGCTCGGACAGGGGGCTCCTCTCGATGGATGGCTACACCTTC. Translating it yields CASSSDRGLLSMDGYTF. Based on the CDR3 plus reference TRBV7-2 and TRBJ1-2, the full variable domain is GAGVSQSPSNKVTEKGKDVELRCDPISGHTALYWYRQSLGQGLEFLIYFQGNSAPDKSGLPSDRFSAERTGGSVSTLTIQRTQQEDSAVYLCASSSDRGLLSMDGYTFGSGTRLTVV.

This clonotype was detected only a few times. The V call is TRBV7-2, the J call TRBJ2-1; TRBD2 aligns across 7 bases. Germline V gene sequence: CDR1 SGHTA, CDR2 FQGNSA. J gave up 9 bases and V 3 bases, and 14 bases lay outside the gene matches. The CDR3 has 16 amino acids. This CDR3 reads CASSFGGTGGRGEQFF. CDR3 DNA sequence: TGTGCCAGCAGCTTCGGGGGGACTGGCGGGAGAGGTGAGCAGTTCTTC.

This clonotype occurred a few times. The rearrangement joins TRBV29-1 to TRBJ2-3, with 11 bases identical to TRBD2. Germline V gene data show CDR1 as SQVTM and CDR2 as ANQGSEA. Trimming took 4 bases from V and 3 from J; bases not matched to a gene: 3. The CDR3 sequence is 14 residues long. CDR3 loop: CSVGIAGGTDTQYF. For the CDR3, the DNA is TGCAGCGTTGGAATAGCGGGAGGGACAGATACGCAGTATTTT.

On this clonotype itself: Just one base apart from a much larger clone, this may be a read error. The J gene is TRBJ2-1, the V gene TRBV18, with 8 bases aligning to TRBD1. Germline trimming cut 8 bases from V and 8 bases from J; bases unmatched to any gene: 11. Germline V gives CDR1 KGHSH, CDR2 LQKENI. CDR3 length equals 14 residues. As DNA, the CDR3 is TGTGCCAGCACGCTGGACAGGGACGAGGATGAGCAGTTCTTC. This encodes CASTLDRDEDEQFF. Full variable domain (missing parts from reference TRBV18 and TRBJ2-1): NAGVMQNPRHLVRRRGQEARLRCSPMKGHSHVYWYRQLPEEGLKFMVYLQKENIIDESGMPKERFSAEFPKEGPSILRIQQVVRGDSAAYFCASTLDRDEDEQFFGPGTRLTVL.

This clonotype was seen many times. This sequence joins TRBV4-3 and TRBJ2-1; D unresolved. The V end was cut by 0 bases, the J end by 2 bases, with 11 bases between. Germline assignment: CDR1 LGHNA and CDR2 YSLEER. The CDR3 loop spans 16 amino acids. The DNA for the CDR3 is TGCGCCAGCAGCCAAGAAACTCGGGTTGCCTACAATGAGCAGTTCTTC. It encodes CASSQETRVAYNEQFF.

In its sample, this clonotype was seen many times. J is TRBJ1-1 and V is TRBV25-1; 7 bases align to TRBD1. The CDR3 consists of 14 residues. Germline CDR1 and CDR2: MGHDK and SYGVNS. The V gene end was trimmed by 6 bases and the J gene end by 1 base; junction bases not matched to a gene: 5. The CDR3 region is CASRRQGSNTEAFF. CDR3 DNA sequence: TGTGCCAGCAGACGACAGGGCTCGAACACTGAAGCTTTCTTT.

In the case of this clonotype: This clone may be a read error of a much larger clone one base away. The rearrangement uses TRBV12-3 or TRBV12-4 and TRBJ1-5; D not certain. CDR3 length: 13 residues. Trimming removed 4 bases from V and 6 bases from J, with 10 bases in between. The CDR3 sequence: CASSSQVRQPQHF. CDR3 DNA sequence: TGTGCCAGCAGTTCGCAGGTACGTCAGCCCCAGCATTTT.

This clonotype was seen many times. V gene TRBV15 combines with J gene TRBJ1-1; no reliable D call. The CDR3 sequence is 16 residues long. V lost 1 base and J 0 bases, leaving 12 bases between the germline ends. Germline CDR1 LNHNV, CDR2 YYDKDF (reference sequence). Here the CDR3 DNA reads TGTGCCACCAGCAGAGGGGCAGGATACATGAACACTGAAGCTTTCTTT. Translating it yields CATSRGAGYMNTEAFF.

Concerning this clonotype itself: Given a much more abundant clone one base away, this may be a read error. The J gene is TRBJ2-7, the V gene TRBV20-1; 9 bases agree with TRBD1. Germline V gives CDR1 DFQATT, CDR2 SNEGSKA (reference sequence). The CDR3 loop spans 14 amino acids. J lost 0 bases, V lost 6 bases, and 6 bases had no gene match. The CDR3 DNA reads as TGCAGTGCCAGGGACAGGGCGGGCTCCTACGAGCAGTACTTC. It yields the protein CSARDRAGSYEQYF.

On this clonotype itself: Possible read error: a much larger clone is one base away. The gene calls are TRBV7-2 and TRBJ2-7, with 12 bases fitting TRBD2. V dropped 6 bases and J dropped 3; count of bases not matched to a gene: 3. Germline V gives CDR1 SGHTA, CDR2 FQGNSA. The CDR3 is 14 amino acids. The CDR3 protein is CASSGLAGIYEQYF. DNA for the CDR3: TGTGCCAGCAGTGGACTAGCGGGAATCTACGAGCAGTACTTC.

This clonotype was observed once. The chain links TRBV5-1 to TRBJ1-3; D ambiguous. Germline V gene lookup returns CDR1 SGHRS and CDR2 YFSETQ. Trimming left V 2 bases short and J 4 bases short, with 7 bases between. The length of the CDR3 is 13 residues. In DNA, the CDR3 is TGCGCCAGCAGCTTTGAGACAGGAAACACCATATATTTT. It is translated as CASSFETGNTIYF.

The chain uses TRBV24-1 and TRBJ2-2; TRBD1 agrees at 10 bases. The germline V gene has CDR1 KGHDR and CDR2 SFDVKD. J gave up 4 bases and V 3 bases, and 4 bases lay outside the gene matches. There are 16 residues in the CDR3. The CDR3 loop is CATSDPGQGGTGELFF. The CDR3 DNA reads TGTGCCACCAGTGATCCCGGACAGGGGGGCACCGGGGAGCTGTTTTTT.

A remark on this clonotype: A much bigger clone sits one base away, suggesting this may be a read error. The CDR3 coding sequence is TGTGCCAACAGTAAGGGACAGCCCTACAATGAGCAGTTCTTC. It specifies CANSKGQPYNEQFF. This chain uses TRBV25-1 with TRBJ2-1; TRBD1 aligns across 7 bases. Germline CDR1 reads MGHDK; CDR2 reads SYGVNS. The CDR3 is made up of 14 amino acids.

This clonotype has only a few counts. The chain recombines TRBV19 with TRBJ2-7; TRBD2 might be the D (5 bases). The CDR3 contains 14 residues. Trimming left V 5 bases short and J 4 bases short, with 15 bases between. Germline values: CDR1 LNHDA, CDR2 SQIVND (reference sequence). The CDR3 region is CASSPDYNEYEQYF. The CDR3, as DNA: TGTGCCAGTAGTCCTGACTATAATGAATACGAGCAGTACTTC.

This clonotype was seen ten or more times. V and J are TRBV28 and TRBJ1-4; 9 positions agree with TRBD1. CDR3 length equals 15 residues. Germline values: CDR1 MDHEN, CDR2 SYDVKM. After removal of 3 bases from V and 8 bases from J, the junction contained 7 bases not matched to a gene. Written as DNA, the CDR3 is TGTGCCAGCAGTTTGGTCGGGACAGGGAGCGAAAAACTGTTTTTT. It encodes CASSLVGTGSEKLFF.

For this clonotype: This may come from a read error, since a much larger clone is one base off. The rearrangement links TRBV14 to TRBJ1-5; D call uncertain. CDR1 is SGHDN and CDR2 is FVKESK in the germline V gene. This CDR3 is 14 amino acids long. The chain's CDR3 is CASSQSDTNQHQHF. CDR3 nucleotide sequence: TGTGCCAGCAGCCAAAGTGACACCAATCAGCACCAGCATTTT.

This clonotype was seen only a few times. The chain links TRBV5-1 to TRBJ2-2; D call uncertain. Trimming left V 0 bases short and J 0 bases short, with 3 bases between. There are 14 residues in the CDR3. Germline CDR1 and CDR2: SGHRS and YFSETQ. In DNA, the CDR3 is TGCGCCAGCAGCTTGGCCACGAACACCGGGGAGCTGTTTTTT. Its protein is CASSLATNTGELFF.